The 8 T cell receptor beta chains below all came from one sample that was sequenced in a study of lymphopenia after photon versus proton radiotherapy. Some clones are missing from TCRdb's copy, which holds only in-frame ones; the method was immunoSEQ multiplex PCR. The sample yields tens of thousands of clones, about four fifths seen once. Sample: peripheral blood, taken from a patient treated with proton-based radiotherapy. Receptors were obtained from a man in his fifties or sixties with pancreatic cancer.

CDR3 sequence: CASSIDRLAGGTGELFF. DNA of the CDR3: TGTGCCAGTAGTATAGATCGGCTAGCGGGAGGTACCGGGGAGCTGTTTTTT. This rearrangement joins TRBV19 to TRBJ2-2; 11 bases agree with TRBD2. V lost 0 bases and J lost 5; bases outside the gene matches: 5. The germline CDR1 and CDR2 sequences are LNHDA and SQIVND (reference sequence). The CDR3 loop spans 17 amino acids.

This clone occurred a few times. The chain joins TRBV6-4 to TRBJ1-2; 7 bases agree with TRBD1. CDR3 length equals 14 residues. The junction had 3 bases not matched to a gene; V was cut back by 5 bases and J by 0 bases. Per germline, CDR1 MRHNA and CDR2 SNTAGT. The CDR3 here is CASSPGGANYGYTF. The CDR3 DNA is TGTGCCAGCAGTCCAGGGGGGGCTAACTATGGCTACACCTTC.

J is TRBJ2-7 and V is TRBV7-8; D remains ambiguous. Trimming took off 7 bases at V and 3 bases at J, with 10 bases between the two ends. The CDR3 extends over 12 amino acids. Per the germline V gene, CDR1 is SGHVS and CDR2 is FQNEAQ. CDR3 bases: TGTGCCAGCACCCTAGGAAACTACGAGCAGTACTTC. Protein sequence: CASTLGNYEQYF.

This rearrangement joins TRBV2 to TRBJ2-1; D is ambiguous. V lost 2 bases and J lost 3, with 11 bases in between. The CDR3 contains 15 residues. Germline V gene sequence: CDR1 SNHLY, CDR2 FYNNEI. The CDR3 loop reads CASSEPNRRYNEQFF. CDR3 bases: TGTGCCAGCAGTGAACCCAACCGACGCTACAATGAGCAGTTCTTC.

This clone has only one observation. The chain uses TRBV12-5 and TRBJ2-2; TRBD2 is a possible D gene (6 bases). V was clipped by 3 bases and J by 1 base, with 6 bases between them. Germline CDR1 LGHNT, CDR2 FRNRAP. The CDR3 length is 14 residues. CDR3 bases: TGTGCTAGTGGTTTTAGCGGGAACACCGGGGAGCTGTTTTTT. Translated: CASGFSGNTGELFF.

The rearrangement links TRBV10-3 to TRBJ2-7, with D possibly being TRBD1 (6 bases). The CDR3 has 15 residues. The V and J ends lost 0 bases and 0 bases respectively, with 9 bases between them. Germline lookup yields CDR1 ENHRY and CDR2 SYGVKD. The CDR3 bases are TGTGCCATCAGTGAGTCCGGGACACCCTCCTACGAGCAGTACTTC. Its translation: CAISESGTPSYEQYF.

The V gene is TRBV18, the J gene TRBJ2-3, with 10 bases identical to TRBD2. Germline V gives CDR1 KGHSH, CDR2 LQKENI. V gave up 3 bases and J gave up 6 bases; unmatched junction bases: 9. This CDR3 spans 16 amino acids. The CDR3 DNA is TGTGCCAGCTCACCGCTCCCTAGCGGGAGAGGGGATACGCAGTATTTT. Its protein product is CASSPLPSGRGDTQYF.

This rearrangement joins TRBV27 to TRBJ1-1, with D hard to call. CDR3 length: 13 amino acids. Trimming took off 1 base at V and 1 base at J, with 4 bases between the two ends. From germline, CDR1 is MNHEY and CDR2 SMNVEV (reference sequence). This chain's CDR3 is CASSLYGNTEAFF. As DNA, the CDR3 is TGTGCCAGCAGTTTATACGGGAACACTGAAGCTTTCTTT.